The 25 T cell receptor beta chains given below trace back to one sample, sequenced in a study of cytomegalovirus exposure and HLA in healthy donors. The PCR made use of 60 Vbeta and 13 Jbeta primers. Profiled with immunoSEQ multiplex PCR; TCRdb holds only in-frame clones, not every one. The repertoire holds some 90,000 clones, with roughly four fifths as singletons. The sample was PBMCs. The receptors stem from a human donor in good health.

This clone has more than one count but fewer than ten. This sequence joins TRBV27 and TRBJ1-2; the D is unclear. This CDR3 comprises 12 residues. CDR1 is MNHEY, CDR2 SMNVEV, per germline (reference sequence). Trimming cost V 3 bases and J 8 bases, with 10 bases left between them. CDR3 bases: TGTGCCAGCAGTTTCGGACTCCCAGGCTACACCTTC. Residues: CASSFGLPGYTF.

The chain links TRBV15 to TRBJ2-1; 9 positions match TRBD1. The germline V gene encodes CDR1 LNHNV and CDR2 YYDKDF (reference sequence). The junction had 6 bases not matched to a gene; V was cut back by 5 bases and J by 4 bases. The CDR3 has 15 residues. The CDR3 DNA follows: TGTGCCACCAGCGGCTCTGACAGGGGGTACAATGAGCAGTTCTTC. Translated: CATSGSDRGYNEQFF.

The rearrangement joins TRBV30 to TRBJ2-1; no clear D gene. CDR1 and CDR2 (germline): GTSNPN, SVGIG (reference sequence). The CDR3 loop spans 13 amino acids. Trimming cost V 1 base and J 6 bases, with 10 bases left between them. The CDR3: CAWSDQAPNEQFF. The CDR3 DNA follows: TGTGCCTGGAGTGACCAGGCTCCCAATGAGCAGTTCTTC.

The rearrangement links TRBV2 to TRBJ2-6; D gene unclear. V shed 6 bases and J shed 2 bases, with 11 bases lying between them. Germline CDR1 SNHLY, CDR2 FYNNEI. The CDR3 totals 15 residues. In nucleotides, the CDR3 is TGTGCCAGCAGGACACCTATGGCTGGGGCCAACGTCCTGACTTTC. Protein sequence: CASRTPMAGANVLTF. The full variable domain, its missing parts supplied by reference TRBV2 and TRBJ2-6, is EPEVTQTPSHQVTQMGQEVILRCVPISNHLYFYWYRQILGQKVEFLVSFYNNEISEKSEIFDDQFSVERPDGSNFTLKIRSTKLEDSAMYFCASRTPMAGANVLTFGAGSRLTVL.

The chain links TRBV7-2 to TRBJ2-3; 11 positions match TRBD1. Germline loops: CDR1 SGHTA, CDR2 FQGNSA. CDR3 length: 15 residues. The V and J ends lost 5 bases and 2 bases, in that order; junction bases with no gene match: 3. The CDR3, as DNA: TGTGCCAGCAGCAAAGGACAGGGGGCCACAGATACGCAGTATTTT. Protein sequence: CASSKGQGATDTQYF.

The chain combines TRBV4-1 with TRBJ2-7; 10 bases are a match to TRBD1. V trimming: 4 bases; J trimming: 5 bases; junction bases outside the gene matches: 5. Germline loops: CDR1 MGHRA, CDR2 YSYEKL. The CDR3 sequence is 14 residues long. The CDR3 sequence is CASSPRDRGDEQYF. DNA for the CDR3: TGCGCCAGCAGCCCCCGGGACAGGGGCGACGAGCAGTACTTC.

This sequence joins TRBV28 and TRBJ2-2; 9 nucleotides agree with TRBD1. The V gene's germline CDR1 is MDHEN and CDR2 SYDVKM. The CDR3 spans 16 residues. Trimming cost V 7 bases and J 4 bases; bases outside gene matches: 10. The chain's CDR3 is CASIWTGQGFTGELFF. The CDR3 nucleotides are TGTGCCAGCATTTGGACGGGACAGGGATTCACCGGGGAGCTGTTTTTT.

This clone appeared once. The chain joins TRBV28 to TRBJ2-7; 7 bases are shared with TRBD2. The ends lost 8 bases at V and 5 bases at J; junction bases unmatched: 12. Germline assignment: CDR1 MDHEN and CDR2 SYDVKM. The CDR3 contains 14 residues. The CDR3 DNA reads as TGTGCCAGCCGGAGTCTAGCGGAGCACCACGAGCAGTACTTC. This gives the protein CASRSLAEHHEQYF. Filled out from reference TRBV28 and TRBJ2-7, the complete variable domain reads DVKVTQSSRYLVKRTGEKVFLECVQDMDHENMFWYRQDPGLGLRLIYFSYDVKMKEKGDIPEGYSVSREKKERFSLILESASTNQTSMYLCASRSLAEHHEQYFGPGTRLTVT.

The chain carries TRBV18 and TRBJ1-2; 9 positions agree with TRBD1. V trimming: 6 bases; J trimming: 4 bases; junction bases outside the gene matches: 21. The CDR3 spans 19 residues. Per germline, CDR1 KGHSH and CDR2 LQKENI. The DNA for the CDR3 is TGTGCCAGCTCCCCTACCCACACAGGGGGCGCGAAGGTAGTCTATGGCTACACCTTC. Residues: CASSPTHTGGAKVVYGYTF. Variable domain in full (rest from reference TRBV18 and TRBJ1-2): NAGVMQNPRHLVRRRGQEARLRCSPMKGHSHVYWYRQLPEEGLKFMVYLQKENIIDESGMPKERFSAEFPKEGPSILRIQQVVRGDSAAYFCASSPTHTGGAKVVYGYTFGSGTRLTVV.

The chain joins TRBV5-4 to TRBJ2-1; tentative D call: TRBD2 (6 bases). The CDR3 is 14 amino acids. Trimming cost V 3 bases and J 6 bases, with 13 bases left between them. Germline CDR1 SGHNT, CDR2 YYREEE (reference sequence). The CDR3 DNA sequence: TGTGCCAGCAGCTACGATCCCGGGAGCAATGAGCAGTTCTTC. Its protein product is CASSYDPGSNEQFF.

This chain links TRBV7-8 with TRBJ2-7; perhaps TRBD2 as D (7 bases). Germline assignment: CDR1 SGHVS and CDR2 FQNEAQ. CDR3 length: 15 residues. Trimming removed 5 bases at V and 0 bases at J, with 14 bases between. CDR3 DNA: TGTGCCAGCAGCCCCCGGGGGGCGAACTCCTACGAGCAGTACTTC. Translating gives CASSPRGANSYEQYF.

V and J are TRBV13 and TRBJ1-6; 7 nucleotides line up with TRBD1. With V trimmed by 3 bases and J by 7 bases, 6 bases remained unmatched. The CDR3 loop spans 15 amino acids. CDR1 and CDR2 (germline): PRHDT, FYEKMQ (reference sequence). The CDR3 DNA is TGTGCCAGCAGCTTCGGGGACAGAGAAAATTCACCCCTCCACTTT. Protein product: CASSFGDRENSPLHF.

The V gene is TRBV6-1, the J gene TRBJ1-5, with D tentatively TRBD1 (5 bases). The CDR3 spans 15 residues. V shed 1 base and J shed 7 bases, with 14 bases lying between them. Per germline, CDR1 MNHNS and CDR2 SASEGT. The CDR3, as DNA: TGTGCCAGCAGTGAAGGAAGGGGTGCTGGGCAGCCCCAGCATTTT. Protein product: CASSEGRGAGQPQHF.

V usage is TRBV4-3 and J usage is TRBJ2-7, with 9 nucleotides matching TRBD1. CDR1 and CDR2 (germline): LGHNA, YSLEER. The trim removed 0 bases at V and 2 bases at J, leaving 5 bases unmatched. This CDR3 is 16 amino acids long. The CDR3 DNA reads as TGCGCCAGCAGCCAAGACTTAGGACAGGGGACCTACGAGCAGTACTTC. Protein sequence: CASSQDLGQGTYEQYF.

This clone appeared once. V is TRBV7-9 and J is TRBJ1-2, with 9 bases aligning to TRBD1. Germline V gene data show CDR1 as SEHNR and CDR2 as FQNEAQ (reference sequence). The CDR3 covers 14 residues. Trimming removed 4 bases from V and 13 bases from J; junction bases left unmatched: 13. CDR3 residues: CASSSLTGTGRGTF. CDR3 bases: TGTGCCAGCAGCTCGCTGACCGGGACAGGGAGAGGCACCTTC.

The gene calls are TRBV6-6 and TRBJ2-1, with 11 bases that match TRBD2. The CDR3 has 15 amino acids. J lost 6 bases, V lost 5 bases, and 6 bases had no gene match. Germline-derived CDR1 and CDR2 are MNHNY and SVGAGI (reference sequence). CDR3 amino acids: CASSHTSGGSNEQFF. The CDR3 nucleotides are TGTGCCAGCAGTCATACTAGCGGGGGTAGCAATGAGCAGTTCTTC.

The chain is built from TRBV6-6 and TRBJ1-1, with TRBD1 as a possible D gene (6 bases). Trimming took 6 bases from V and 2 from J, leaving 10 bases between them. CDR1 MNHNY and CDR2 SVGAGI come from the germline V gene (reference sequence). The CDR3 spans 13 residues. The CDR3 loop is CASSRTANTEAFF. CDR3 nucleotide sequence: TGTGCCAGCAGCCGGACAGCCAACACTGAAGCTTTCTTT.

There are a few counts of this clone. V and J are TRBV7-9 and TRBJ1-1; no clear D gene. Looked up from germline, CDR1 is SEHNR and CDR2 is FQNEAQ (reference sequence). The CDR3 runs to 15 residues. Trimming removed 1 base from V and 2 bases from J, with 11 bases in between. CDR3: CASSLDRVYNTEAFF. In nucleotides, the CDR3 is TGTGCCAGCAGCTTAGATCGTGTGTATAACACTGAAGCTTTCTTT.

V and J are TRBV19 and TRBJ1-1; the match to TRBD1 covers 8 bases. The CDR3 has 17 amino acids. CDR1 LNHDA and CDR2 SQIVND come from the germline V gene (reference sequence). After removal of 3 bases from V and 2 bases from J, the junction contained 11 bases not matched to a gene. CDR3 DNA sequence: TGTGCCAGTAGTATGAGGGCAGGGGGCGGAAGCAACACTGAAGCTTTCTTT. Translated: CASSMRAGGGSNTEAFF.

This clone has a single count. The chain is built from TRBV11-2 and TRBJ2-5; D gene ambiguous. The CDR3 has 13 amino acids. Germline CDR1 and CDR2: SGHAT and FQNNGV. V was pared by 5 bases and J by 4 bases, with 11 bases between. The CDR3 bases are TGTGCCAGCAGCGCCGATAGAGGAGAGACCCAGTACTTC. Protein sequence: CASSADRGETQYF.

The V and J genes are TRBV18 and TRBJ2-5, with TRBD2 matching over 8 bases. The CDR3 length is 15 residues. Trimming removed 3 bases from V and 6 bases from J; junction bases left unmatched: 9. From germline, CDR1 is KGHSH and CDR2 LQKENI. The CDR3: CASSPQREMGKTQYF. The CDR3 bases are TGTGCCAGCTCACCGCAGCGGGAGATGGGAAAGACCCAGTACTTC.

The chain has TRBV18 and TRBJ2-1; no clear D gene. The CDR3 has 15 amino acids. The ends were cut back, 0 bases at V and 0 bases at J, with 6 bases in the middle. The germline V gene has CDR1 KGHSH and CDR2 LQKENI. This CDR3 is CASSPPALSYNEQFF. In DNA form, the CDR3 reads TGTGCCAGCTCACCACCCGCACTCTCCTACAATGAGCAGTTCTTC.

The chain combines TRBV18 with TRBJ1-4; no clear D gene. Germline assignment: CDR1 KGHSH and CDR2 LQKENI. This CDR3 region has 11 residues. V was shortened by 8 bases and J by 7 bases, with 8 bases between the two germline ends. The CDR3 coding sequence is TGTGCCAGCGCCGGCGGTGAAAAACTGTTTTTT. This translates into CASAGGEKLFF.

This chain connects TRBV2 to TRBJ2-2; TRBD2 is a possible D gene (6 bases). CDR1 and CDR2 (germline): SNHLY, FYNNEI. V was clipped by 4 bases and J by 2 bases, with 11 bases between them. There are 15 residues in the CDR3. CDR3 bases: TGTGCCAGCAGTGTGGGGGGAGTTAACACCGGGGAGCTGTTTTTT. Its protein product is CASSVGGVNTGELFF.

This clone was recorded once. This chain joins TRBV6-5 and TRBJ1-5, with D perhaps TRBD1 (6 bases). Per germline, CDR1 MNHEY and CDR2 SVGAGI. The V end was cut by 6 bases, the J end by 1 base, with 10 bases between. There are 14 residues in the CDR3. CDR3 sequence reads: CASSADSSNQPQHF. In DNA form, the CDR3 reads TGTGCCAGCAGCGCGGACAGCAGCAATCAGCCCCAGCATTTT.